This TCR beta chain appears in the sequencing data of a study of blood T cell repertoires in COVID-19 (TCRdb year 2020). Context from the whole study: Samples from collaborators originated in the United States, Italy and Spain and spanned both the acute and convalescent phases of COVID-19. Where available, HLA class I and class II types were taken from metadata supplied by the sample provider and were not determined by assay-based typing. The material from the prospective study consisted of cDNA or gDNA derived from T cells, B-cell-depleted T cells, or PBMCs. The samples were drawn from the first 160 participants of the ongoing ImmuneRACE study and from some 1,300 subjects provided by 6 global collaborators. Deeply sampled blood TCRbeta repertoires from subjects exposed to, actively infected with, or recovered from COVID-19 were included in the dataset. The repertoires were released in a freely available public database meant as a resource for research on the immune response to SARS-CoV-2. The sample metadata nearly always contained a de-identified subject ID, COVID-19 status, age in years and sex. Paper-wide results and their limitations: The amount of clinical and demographic metadata varied by source and participant and was provided uncurated.

Comments on this clone: Its antigen remains undetermined. Per-base qualities were not stored, and no clone one base away is much larger.

Collaborating institutions collected whole blood in K2EDTA tubes following their own protocols. For TCRbeta analysis, collaborators shipped samples as frozen whole blood, isolated PBMCs, or DNA extracted from either of those sample types. The germline V gene encodes CDR1 MNHNS and CDR2 SASEGT. V ends up 2 bases short and J 0 bases short, with an unmatched junction base count of 8. Taken from cysteine to phenylalanine, the CDR3 has 17 residues. The entry retains the CDR3 DNA only, 51 bases that are in frame from base 1. TCRbeta CDR3 regions were amplified from genomic DNA using the immunoSEQ Assay, a bias-controlled multiplex PCR. The original pipeline was this. Within the assay, amplification of reference gene primers was used to estimate how many nucleated cells each sample contained. To quantify the absolute abundance of each unique TCRbeta CDR3 rearrangement, sequence reads were collapsed and filtered. For each sample, productive Simpson clonality was calculated as the square root of Simpson's diversity index across productive rearrangements. Entries here come from immuneACCESS through TCRdb and include only in-frame sequences with V and J called. Some clones fail to appear in such tables; in the studies checked, an unresolved V gene covers under half of the shortfall, and the cause of the remainder is unknown. V, J and clone size are taken as reported in that table, and D and trimming were inferred from the DNA itself. The sample has approximately 92,000 clones on record, around four fifths of them singletons. The ten largest make up around 3.7% of the sample.

This chain joins TRBV6-1 to TRBJ1-2; TRBD1 agrees with 8 junctional bases. The sequencing sample was made of peripheral blood. This TCR was recovered from a man in his fifties with acute or convalescent COVID-19. The DNA sequence is as follows: TGTGCCAGCAGTGAAATCGCAGGGGGCTCCCCTAACTATGGCTACACCTTC. Translated, it gives CASSEIAGGSPNYGYTF.